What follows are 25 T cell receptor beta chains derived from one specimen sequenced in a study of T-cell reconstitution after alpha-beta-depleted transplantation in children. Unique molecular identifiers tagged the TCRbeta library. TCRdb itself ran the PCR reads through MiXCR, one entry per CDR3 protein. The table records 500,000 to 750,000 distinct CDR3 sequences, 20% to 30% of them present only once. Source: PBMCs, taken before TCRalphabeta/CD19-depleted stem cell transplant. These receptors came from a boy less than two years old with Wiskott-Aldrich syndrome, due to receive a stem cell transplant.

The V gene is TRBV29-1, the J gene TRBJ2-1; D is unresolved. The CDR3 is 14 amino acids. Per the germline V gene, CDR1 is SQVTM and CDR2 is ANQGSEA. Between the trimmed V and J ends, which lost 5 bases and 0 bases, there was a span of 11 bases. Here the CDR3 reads CSVSRASSYNEQFF. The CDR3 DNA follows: TGCAGCGTTTCTCGCGCGAGCTCCTACAATGAGCAGTTCTTC.

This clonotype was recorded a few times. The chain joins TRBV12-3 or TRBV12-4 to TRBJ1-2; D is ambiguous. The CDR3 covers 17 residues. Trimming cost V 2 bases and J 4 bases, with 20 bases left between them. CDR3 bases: TGTGCCAGCAGTTTATTTTCCTCTATGCGGGGATCCTATGGCTACACCTTC. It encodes CASSLFSSMRGSYGYTF.

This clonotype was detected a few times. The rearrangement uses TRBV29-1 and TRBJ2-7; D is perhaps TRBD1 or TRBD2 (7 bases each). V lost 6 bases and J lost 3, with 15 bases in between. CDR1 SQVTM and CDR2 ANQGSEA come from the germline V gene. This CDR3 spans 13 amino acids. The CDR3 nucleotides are TGCAGCGTAAAGCGGGACAGCCTCTACGAGCAGTACTTC. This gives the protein CSVKRDSLYEQYF.

This CDR3 reads CASSPDSLNTEAFF. The CDR3 DNA reads as TGCGCCAGCAGCCCGGACAGCCTGAACACTGAAGCTTTCTTT. The rearrangement uses TRBV5-1 and TRBJ1-1, with a possible D match to TRBD1 (6 bases). Germline loops: CDR1 SGHRS, CDR2 YFSETQ. The CDR3 has 14 amino acids. V was shortened by 4 bases and J by 0 bases, with 10 bases between the two germline ends.

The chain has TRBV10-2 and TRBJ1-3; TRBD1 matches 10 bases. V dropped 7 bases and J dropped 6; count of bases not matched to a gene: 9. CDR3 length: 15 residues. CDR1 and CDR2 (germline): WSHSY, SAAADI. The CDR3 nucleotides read TGCGCCAGCACCGAAGGGACAGGGGCTACAAACACCATATATTTT. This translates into CASTEGTGATNTIYF.

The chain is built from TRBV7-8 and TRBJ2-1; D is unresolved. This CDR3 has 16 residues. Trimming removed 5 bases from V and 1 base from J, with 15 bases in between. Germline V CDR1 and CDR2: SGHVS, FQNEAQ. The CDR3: CASSPLQRESYNEQFF. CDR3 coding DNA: TGTGCCAGCAGCCCCCTACAACGAGAGTCCTACAATGAGCAGTTCTTC.

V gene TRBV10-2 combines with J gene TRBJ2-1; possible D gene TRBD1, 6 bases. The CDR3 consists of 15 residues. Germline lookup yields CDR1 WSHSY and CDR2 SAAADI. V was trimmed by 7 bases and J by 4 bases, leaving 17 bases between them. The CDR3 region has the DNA TGCGCCAGCAAAACGCCGGGACACACTTACAATGAGCAGTTCTTC. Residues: CASKTPGHTYNEQFF.

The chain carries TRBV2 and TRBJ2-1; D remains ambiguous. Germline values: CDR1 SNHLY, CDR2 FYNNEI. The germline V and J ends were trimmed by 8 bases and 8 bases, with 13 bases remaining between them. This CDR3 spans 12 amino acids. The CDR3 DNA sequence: TGTGCCAGCTCCAAGGACGACGATGAGCAGTTCTTC. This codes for CASSKDDDEQFF.

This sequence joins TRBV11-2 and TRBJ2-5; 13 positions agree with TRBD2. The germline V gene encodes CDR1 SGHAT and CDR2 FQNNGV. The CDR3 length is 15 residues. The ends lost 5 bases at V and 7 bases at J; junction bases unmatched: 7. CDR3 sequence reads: CASSTGLAGVGTQYF. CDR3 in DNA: TGTGCCAGCAGCACCGGACTAGCGGGAGTAGGGACCCAGTACTTC. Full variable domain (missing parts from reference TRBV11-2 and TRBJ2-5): EAGVAQSPRYKIIEKRQSVAFWCNPISGHATLYWYQQILGQGPKLLIQFQNNGVVDDSQLPKDRFSAERLKGVDSTLKIQPAKLEDSAVYLCASSTGLAGVGTQYFGPGTRLLVL.

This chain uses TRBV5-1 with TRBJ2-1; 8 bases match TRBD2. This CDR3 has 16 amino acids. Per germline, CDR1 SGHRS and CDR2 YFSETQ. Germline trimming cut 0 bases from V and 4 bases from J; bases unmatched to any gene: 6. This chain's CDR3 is CASSLGWTSPYNEQFF. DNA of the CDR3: TGCGCCAGCAGCTTGGGATGGACTAGCCCTTACAATGAGCAGTTCTTC.

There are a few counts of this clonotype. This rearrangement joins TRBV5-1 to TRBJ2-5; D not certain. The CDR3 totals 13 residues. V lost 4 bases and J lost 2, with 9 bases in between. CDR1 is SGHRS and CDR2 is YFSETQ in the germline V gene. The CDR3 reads CASSRERQETQYF. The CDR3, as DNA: TGCGCCAGCAGCCGTGAGAGGCAAGAGACCCAGTACTTC.

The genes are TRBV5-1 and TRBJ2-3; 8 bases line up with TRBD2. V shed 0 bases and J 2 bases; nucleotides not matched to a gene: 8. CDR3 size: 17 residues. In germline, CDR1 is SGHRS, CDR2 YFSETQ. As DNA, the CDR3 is TGCGCCAGCAGCTTGGCCACACTAGCGGATAACACAGATACGCAGTATTTT. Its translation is CASSLATLADNTDTQYF.

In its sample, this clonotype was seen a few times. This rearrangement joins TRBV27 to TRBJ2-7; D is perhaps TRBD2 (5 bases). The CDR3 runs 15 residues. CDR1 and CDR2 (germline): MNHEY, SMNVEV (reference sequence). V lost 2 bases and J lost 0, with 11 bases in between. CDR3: CASSLLGKSSYEQYF. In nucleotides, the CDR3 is TGTGCCAGCAGTTTACTCGGGAAGAGCTCCTACGAGCAGTACTTC.

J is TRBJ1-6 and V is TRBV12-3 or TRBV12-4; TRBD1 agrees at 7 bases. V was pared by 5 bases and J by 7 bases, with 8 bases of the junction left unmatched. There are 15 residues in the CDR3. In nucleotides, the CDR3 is TGTGCCAGCAGTCCCCAACAGGGGAGCAATTCACCCCTCCACTTT. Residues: CASSPQQGSNSPLHF.

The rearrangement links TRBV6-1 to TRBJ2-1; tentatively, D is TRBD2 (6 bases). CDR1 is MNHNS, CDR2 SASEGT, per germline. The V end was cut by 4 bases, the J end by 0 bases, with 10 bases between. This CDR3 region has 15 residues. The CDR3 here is CASSGDWNSYNEQFF. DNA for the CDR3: TGTGCCAGCAGTGGGGACTGGAACTCCTACAATGAGCAGTTCTTC.

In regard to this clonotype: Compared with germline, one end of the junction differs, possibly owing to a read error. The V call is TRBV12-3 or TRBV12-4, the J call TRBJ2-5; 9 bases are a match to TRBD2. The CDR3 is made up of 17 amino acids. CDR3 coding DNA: TGTGCCAGCATTTTAAGAGCGGTTAGCGGGAGATCAGAGACCCAGTACTTC. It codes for CASILRAVSGRSETQYF.

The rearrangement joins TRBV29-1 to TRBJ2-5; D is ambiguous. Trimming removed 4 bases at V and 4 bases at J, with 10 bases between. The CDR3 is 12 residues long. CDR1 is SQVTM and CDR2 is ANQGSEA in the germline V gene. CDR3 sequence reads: CSVGRGRETQYF. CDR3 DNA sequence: TGCAGCGTTGGACGAGGCCGAGAGACCCAGTACTTC.

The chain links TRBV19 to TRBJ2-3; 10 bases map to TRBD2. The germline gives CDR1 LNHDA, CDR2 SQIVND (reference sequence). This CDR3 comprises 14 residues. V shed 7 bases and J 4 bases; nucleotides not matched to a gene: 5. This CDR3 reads CASTVAGGADTQYF. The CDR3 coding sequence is TGTGCCAGTACCGTAGCGGGAGGCGCAGATACGCAGTATTTT.

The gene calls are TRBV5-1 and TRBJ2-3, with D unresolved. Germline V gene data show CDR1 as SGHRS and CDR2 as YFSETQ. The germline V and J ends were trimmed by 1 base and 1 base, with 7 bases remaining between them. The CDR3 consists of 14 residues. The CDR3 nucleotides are TGCGCCAGCAGCTTGAATCGGGGCACAGATACGCAGTATTTT. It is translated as CASSLNRGTDTQYF.

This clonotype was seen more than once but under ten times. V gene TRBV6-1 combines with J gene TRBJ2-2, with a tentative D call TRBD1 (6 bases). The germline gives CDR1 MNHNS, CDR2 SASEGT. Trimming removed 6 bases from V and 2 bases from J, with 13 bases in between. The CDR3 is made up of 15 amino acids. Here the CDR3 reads CASRPGRGNTGELFF. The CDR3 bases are TGTGCCAGCAGGCCCGGCAGGGGAAACACCGGGGAGCTGTTTTTT.

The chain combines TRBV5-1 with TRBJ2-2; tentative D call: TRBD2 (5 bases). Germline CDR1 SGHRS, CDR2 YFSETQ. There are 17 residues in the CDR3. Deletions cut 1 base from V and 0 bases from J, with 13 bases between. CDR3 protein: CASSLPPSSPNTGELFF. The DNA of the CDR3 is TGCGCCAGCAGCTTGCCCCCTAGCTCCCCGAACACCGGGGAGCTGTTTTTT.

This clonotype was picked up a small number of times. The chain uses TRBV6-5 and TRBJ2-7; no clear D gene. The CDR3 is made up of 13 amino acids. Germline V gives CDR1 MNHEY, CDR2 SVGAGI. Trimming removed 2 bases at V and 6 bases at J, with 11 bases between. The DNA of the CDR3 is TGTGCCAGCAGTTACGGACCAGGTGGCGAGCAGTACTTC. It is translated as CASSYGPGGEQYF.

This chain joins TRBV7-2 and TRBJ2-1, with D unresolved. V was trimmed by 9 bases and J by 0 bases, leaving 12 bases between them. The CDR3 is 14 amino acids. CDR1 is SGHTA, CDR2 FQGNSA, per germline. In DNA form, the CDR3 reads TGTGCCAGTGTTCGCCCCAGCTCCTACAATGAGCAGTTCTTC. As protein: CASVRPSSYNEQFF.

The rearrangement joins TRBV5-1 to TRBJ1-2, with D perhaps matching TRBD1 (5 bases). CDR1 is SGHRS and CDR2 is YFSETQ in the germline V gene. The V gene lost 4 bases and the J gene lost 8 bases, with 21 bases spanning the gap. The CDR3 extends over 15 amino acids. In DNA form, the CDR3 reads TGCGCCAGCAGCCCCCTTCAGGGCGGCGCGGGAGGCTACACCTTC. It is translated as CASSPLQGGAGGYTF.

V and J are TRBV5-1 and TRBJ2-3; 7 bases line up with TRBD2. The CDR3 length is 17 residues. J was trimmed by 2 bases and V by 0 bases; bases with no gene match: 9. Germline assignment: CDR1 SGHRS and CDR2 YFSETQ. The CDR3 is CASSLGFERDYTDTQYF. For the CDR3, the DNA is TGCGCCAGCAGCTTGGGATTCGAGCGGGATTACACAGATACGCAGTATTTT.